The clone carrying this TCR beta chain was seen a handful of times. V was trimmed by 6 bases and J by 12 bases, leaving 11 bases between them. Germline V gene lookup returns CDR1 MNHNS and CDR2 SASEGT. The CDR3 consists of 10 residues. This entry is derived from a study of early stage breast cancer tumors. Study overall: Around 10-fold was the mean read coverage per sample.

The protocol was immunoSEQ multiplex PCR, while the TCRdb copy is restricted to in-frame clones and leaves out a portion. Of 10,000 or so clones listed, about 78% are singletons. The gene calls are TRBV6-1 and TRBJ1-2, with unresolved D. The receptor was derived from a person aged 40-50 years with breast cancer. The source material was normal breast tissue next to the tumor. The CDR3 bases are TGTGCCAGCAGAGAACATGGAGACACCTTC. Translated: CASREHGDTF.